The 22 T cell receptor beta chains below all came from one sample that was sequenced in a study of blood T cell repertoires in COVID-19. Data came from immunoSEQ multiplex PCR; TCRdb stores just in-frame clones and leaves some out. The sample holds 100,000 or so clones, about 90% seen once. Sequenced input: peripheral blood. The source is a woman in her 30s with acute or convalescent COVID-19.

The V gene is TRBV27, the J gene TRBJ2-3; D ambiguous. The CDR3 length is 13 residues. Trimming shortened V by 4 bases and J by 6 bases, and 11 bases separated the two germline ends. From germline, CDR1 is MNHEY and CDR2 SMNVEV (reference sequence). CDR3 nucleotides: TGTGCCAGCAGTTATCCTTCTTCGGATACGCAGTATTTT. Protein sequence: CASSYPSSDTQYF.

V gene TRBV2 combines with J gene TRBJ1-4; TRBD1 might be the D (6 bases). V lost 4 bases to trimming and J lost 8 bases, with 17 bases between them. CDR3 length: 15 residues. The V gene's germline CDR1 is SNHLY and CDR2 FYNNEI. Here the CDR3 reads CASSGGGGLREKLFF. CDR3 nucleotides: TGTGCCAGCAGTGGCGGGGGGGGCCTAAGGGAAAAACTGTTTTTT. The full variable domain, completed using reference TRBV2 and TRBJ1-4, is EPEVTQTPSHQVTQMGQEVILRCVPISNHLYFYWYRQILGQKVEFLVSFYNNEISEKSEIFDDQFSVERPDGSNFTLKIRSTKLEDSAMYFCASSGGGGLREKLFFGSGTQLSVL.

The V call is TRBV6-5, the J call TRBJ1-1, with TRBD1 matching over 8 bases. The CDR3 is made up of 13 amino acids. The ends lost 7 bases at V and 3 bases at J; junction bases unmatched: 4. Looked up from germline, CDR1 is MNHEY and CDR2 is SVGAGI. This CDR3 is CASTNRGDTEAFF. The CDR3 nucleotides read TGTGCCAGCACCAACAGGGGGGACACTGAAGCTTTCTTT.

The genes are TRBV4-1 and TRBJ2-6; D uncertain. CDR3 size: 18 residues. Germline CDR1 is MGHRA and CDR2 is YSYEKL. Trimming removed 2 bases from V and 0 bases from J, with 14 bases in between. Here the CDR3 DNA reads TGCGCCAGCAGCCAATTATTAACAGCTCCCTCTGGGGCCAACGTCCTGACTTTC. It yields the protein CASSQLLTAPSGANVLTF.

The chain has TRBV5-1 and TRBJ1-2; D is possibly TRBD1 (6 bases). There are 14 residues in the CDR3. The germline gives CDR1 SGHRS, CDR2 YFSETQ. V lost 0 bases, J lost 3 bases, and 9 bases lay in between. CDR3 region: CASSLDRDDYGYTF. CDR3 sequence (DNA): TGCGCCAGCAGCTTGGACAGGGACGACTATGGCTACACCTTC.

This sequence joins TRBV18 and TRBJ1-2; no firm D call. The CDR3 is 14 residues long. V was cut by 2 bases and J by 8 bases, with 15 bases left in between. Germline V gene lookup returns CDR1 KGHSH and CDR2 LQKENI. The CDR3 DNA reads TGTGCCAGCTCACCAGGCGGACCGGGGAAAGGCTACACCTTC. Protein: CASSPGGPGKGYTF. The complete variable domain, with remaining parts taken from reference TRBV18 and TRBJ1-2, reads NAGVMQNPRHLVRRRGQEARLRCSPMKGHSHVYWYRQLPEEGLKFMVYLQKENIIDESGMPKERFSAEFPKEGPSILRIQQVVRGDSAAYFCASSPGGPGKGYTFGSGTRLTVV.

V and J are TRBV6-5 and TRBJ1-2, with TRBD1 matching over 8 bases. The CDR3 contains 13 residues. Trimming took 9 bases from V and 8 from J; bases not matched to a gene: 11. CDR1 MNHEY and CDR2 SVGAGI come from the germline V gene. DNA of the CDR3: TGTGCCAGTGGAACAGGGGGATTGCACGGCTACACCTTC. Translated: CASGTGGLHGYTF.

This sequence joins TRBV18 and TRBJ1-1; 7 bases match TRBD1. The germline gives CDR1 KGHSH, CDR2 LQKENI. V trimming: 5 bases; J trimming: 4 bases; junction bases outside the gene matches: 7. The CDR3 contains 14 residues. The DNA of the CDR3 is TGTGCCAGCTCAAAAGGGGGCGCGGGCACTGAAGCTTTCTTT. Amino acids: CASSKGGAGTEAFF.

This chain connects TRBV6-2 or TRBV6-3 to TRBJ1-6; D ambiguous. The V gene lost 4 bases and the J gene lost 6 bases, with 16 bases spanning the gap. Per the germline V gene, CDR1 is MNHEY and CDR2 is SVGEGT. The CDR3 extends over 16 amino acids. Here the CDR3 reads CASSSSLDGANSPLHF. For the CDR3, the DNA is TGTGCCAGCAGTTCCTCACTCGACGGAGCTAATTCACCCCTCCACTTT.

CDR3: CASSPPGEGAITF. Written as DNA, the CDR3 is TGTGCCAGCAGCCCCCCGGGGGAGGGCGCTATCACCTTC. The genes are TRBV4-2 and TRBJ1-2, with a weak D call TRBD1 (5 bases). The CDR3 has 13 residues. The V gene lost 4 bases and the J gene lost 13 bases, with 19 bases spanning the gap. Germline V lookup: CDR1 LGHNA, CDR2 YNFKEQ.

This clone was detected only once. This sequence joins TRBV28 and TRBJ1-2; no reliable D call. Germline-derived CDR1 and CDR2 are MDHEN and SYDVKM. The CDR3 runs 17 residues. Trimming cost V 6 bases and J 1 base, with 21 bases left between them. The CDR3 reads CASSLTGVWVVNYGYTF. As DNA, the CDR3 is TGTGCCAGCAGCCTGACCGGGGTTTGGGTGGTTAACTATGGCTACACCTTC.

The V call is TRBV27, the J call TRBJ1-3; 8 bases are shared with TRBD1. V was clipped by 5 bases and J by 2 bases; unmatched bases: 2. CDR1 and CDR2 (germline): MNHEY, SMNVEV (reference sequence). The CDR3 loop spans 14 amino acids. CDR3 loop: CASSPDRAGNTIYF. CDR3 nucleotides: TGTGCCAGCAGTCCGGACAGGGCTGGAAACACCATATATTTT.

A note on this clone: A junction boundary mismatches the germline segment, possibly from a read error. The J gene is TRBJ1-1, the V gene TRBV6-5, with no clear D. The CDR3 has 13 residues. Germline-derived CDR1 and CDR2 are MNHEY and SVGAGI. CDR3 loop: CASSDSAGLGAFF. CDR3 sequence (DNA): TGTGCCAGCAGTGACTCTGCAGGACTTGGAGCTTTCTTT.

The chain has TRBV27 and TRBJ2-7; weak D call: TRBD2 (5 bases). Germline V lookup: CDR1 MNHEY, CDR2 SMNVEV (reference sequence). V shed 5 bases and J shed 5 bases, with 13 bases lying between them. The CDR3 sequence is 13 residues long. CDR3 loop: CASSVIGRDEQYF. CDR3 in DNA: TGTGCCAGCAGTGTAATAGGGCGGGACGAGCAGTACTTC.

This clone is a singleton in its sample. The chain links TRBV9 to TRBJ2-7; 8 bases align to TRBD1. The CDR3 covers 17 residues. Trimming took 4 bases from V and 2 from J; bases not matched to a gene: 14. Germline CDR1 is SGDLS and CDR2 is YYNGEE. In DNA, the CDR3 is TGTGCCAGCAGCCCCCGAGGAGGGACAGGAGAACCCTACGAGCAGTACTTC. The encoded protein is CASSPRGGTGEPYEQYF.

The chain couples TRBV27 to TRBJ1-1, with D hard to call. The CDR3 consists of 14 residues. V lost 1 base, J lost 5 bases, and 11 bases lay in between. Germline V gives CDR1 MNHEY, CDR2 SMNVEV (reference sequence). CDR3 amino acids: CASSLYPGSTEAFF. The CDR3, as DNA: TGTGCCAGCAGTTTATATCCGGGTTCAACTGAAGCTTTCTTT.

This sequence joins TRBV11-2 and TRBJ2-1; D possibly corresponds to TRBD2 (5 bases). The CDR3 sequence is 15 residues long. V shed 5 bases and J shed 8 bases, with 19 bases lying between them. The germline V gene encodes CDR1 SGHAT and CDR2 FQNNGV. The CDR3 here is CASSRGLAARDEQFF. The CDR3 nucleotides read TGTGCCAGCAGCCGTGGACTCGCCGCGCGTGATGAGCAGTTCTTC.

This rearrangement joins TRBV7-9 to TRBJ1-3; D is unclear. V lost 10 bases, J lost 4 bases, and 5 bases lay in between. The CDR3 is 10 amino acids. The germline V gene has CDR1 SEHNR and CDR2 FQNEAQ (reference sequence). Here the CDR3 DNA reads TGTGCCACCGGGGGAAACACCATATATTTT. Its protein product is CATGGNTIYF.

This clone was seen only once. J is TRBJ1-4 and V is TRBV7-9, with D possibly TRBD1 on 5 matching bases. The CDR3 totals 14 residues. The V gene's germline CDR1 is SEHNR and CDR2 FQNEAQ (reference sequence). V dropped 7 bases and J dropped 3 bases, with 12 bases sitting between them. Here the CDR3 reads CASTSGLANEKLFF. In nucleotides, the CDR3 is TGTGCCAGCACCTCAGGGTTAGCTAATGAAAAACTGTTTTTT.

The chain links TRBV11-3 to TRBJ2-7, with D perhaps TRBD2 (5 bases). Trimming shortened V by 3 bases and J by 4 bases, and 13 bases separated the two germline ends. The CDR3 contains 14 residues. Germline V gene sequence: CDR1 SGHNT, CDR2 YENEEA. CDR3 nucleotide sequence: TGTGCCAGCAGCTTCAGCGGCCTATTTTACGAGCAGTACTTC. Translation: CASSFSGLFYEQYF.

The chain employs TRBV27 and TRBJ1-1; no clear D gene. The CDR3 covers 14 residues. V was clipped by 3 bases and J by 0 bases, with 8 bases between them. Germline V gives CDR1 MNHEY, CDR2 SMNVEV (reference sequence). DNA of the CDR3: TGTGCCAGCAGTTTCGGGGTCATGAACACTGAAGCTTTCTTT. As protein: CASSFGVMNTEAFF.

The chain uses TRBV6-5 and TRBJ2-1, with D unclear. Trimming shortened V by 4 bases and J by 9 bases, and 4 bases separated the two germline ends. Germline loops: CDR1 MNHEY, CDR2 SVGAGI. The CDR3 is made up of 10 amino acids. CDR3 in amino acids: CASSWPEQFF. CDR3 nucleotides: TGTGCCAGCAGTTGGCCTGAGCAGTTCTTC.